This passage covers 14 T cell receptor beta chains from one sample sequenced in a study of CD8 T cells in ankylosing spondylitis. Study-level findings and limits: Blood from ankylosing spondylitis patients appeared to carry a characteristic roughly eight-variant TCR beta motif.

TCRdb reprocessed the 5' RACE reads with MiXCR, giving one entry per CDR3 protein. The sample has around 430,000 distinct CDR3 sequences; approximately 17% are singletons. These TCRs are of unknown antigen specificity. Sequenced input: blood, either unsorted or a sorted T cell fraction (not recorded which). The receptors here all came from a male donor with ankylosing spondylitis.

The chain has TRBV6-5 and TRBJ2-1; 13 bases are shared with TRBD2. The CDR3 is 18 amino acids. Trimming at V came to 5 bases and at J to 4 bases, leaving 11 bases not matched to a gene. The V gene's germline CDR1 is MNHEY and CDR2 SVGAGI. CDR3 residues: CASSNGLAGATLYNEQFF. CDR3 nucleotides: TGTGCCAGCAGTAACGGACTAGCGGGAGCTACCCTATACAATGAGCAGTTCTTC.

The chain combines TRBV19 with TRBJ1-1; D is undetermined. CDR1 and CDR2 from the germline V gene are LNHDA and SQIVND (reference sequence). The length of the CDR3 is 12 residues. The V end was cut by 1 base, the J end by 8 bases, with 8 bases between. CDR3 in amino acids: CASSIGVGEAFF. The CDR3, as DNA: TGTGCCAGTAGTATAGGCGTGGGAGAAGCTTTCTTT.

The chain is built from TRBV18 and TRBJ1-4; 7 bases agree with TRBD1. V lost 6 bases and J lost 8; bases outside the gene matches: 6. Germline CDR1 reads KGHSH; CDR2 reads LQKENI. This CDR3 region has 13 residues. CDR3 sequence: CASSTGMGEKLFF. In DNA form, the CDR3 reads TGTGCCAGCTCGACAGGGATGGGGGAAAAACTGTTTTTT.

In its sample, this clonotype was seen once. The rearrangement joins TRBV12-3 or TRBV12-4 to TRBJ2-7; D is possibly TRBD2 (5 bases). The CDR3 is 16 amino acids. Trimming stripped 2 bases from V and 5 bases from J, with 19 bases between. The chain's CDR3 is CASSLSFTSLRNEQYF. The CDR3 coding sequence is TGTGCCAGCAGTTTATCTTTTACTAGTTTACGGAACGAGCAGTACTTC.

The chain links TRBV2 to TRBJ2-1, with a possible D match to TRBD2 (6 bases). Germline V gene lookup returns CDR1 SNHLY and CDR2 FYNNEI. V lost 6 bases, J lost 2 bases, and 17 bases lay in between. This CDR3 comprises 16 residues. For the CDR3, the DNA is TGTGCCAGCAGCGTCGGACTATCCTTAGCCTACAATGAGCAGTTCTTC. This translates into CASSVGLSLAYNEQFF.

The gene calls are TRBV27 and TRBJ2-3; TRBD1 might be the D (5 bases). This CDR3 has 14 amino acids. Germline V gene data show CDR1 as MNHEY and CDR2 as SMNVEV (reference sequence). Trimming shortened V by 1 base and J by 6 bases, and 11 bases separated the two germline ends. CDR3 sequence: CASSLWGSGDTQYF. CDR3 DNA: TGTGCCAGCAGTTTATGGGGCTCCGGGGATACGCAGTATTTT.

The V and J genes are TRBV7-2 and TRBJ2-7; D may be TRBD1 (5 bases). The CDR3 length is 16 residues. Per germline, CDR1 SGHTA and CDR2 FQGNSA. Trimming pared 2 bases from V and 4 bases from J, leaving 18 bases between. The CDR3 here is CASSLRTSLPAYEQYF. The CDR3 DNA reads as TGTGCCAGCAGCTTAAGGACAAGCCTTCCTGCGTACGAGCAGTACTTC.

Ten or more counts support this clonotype. The V call is TRBV2, the J call TRBJ2-1, with 11 bases identical to TRBD2. The V and J ends lost 6 bases and 4 bases, in that order; junction bases with no gene match: 5. The CDR3 loop spans 15 amino acids. The germline V gene has CDR1 SNHLY and CDR2 FYNNEI. Written as DNA, the CDR3 is TGTGCCAGCAGGCCCCTAGCGGGGGGTTACAATGAGCAGTTCTTC. Its translation: CASRPLAGGYNEQFF.

This clonotype has a handful of counts. This sequence joins TRBV20-1 and TRBJ1-1; 8 nucleotides line up with TRBD1. The CDR3 sequence is 14 residues long. The J segment lost 6 bases and the V segment lost 2 bases, leaving 8 bases of the junction unmatched. Germline V CDR1 and CDR2: DFQATT, SNEGSKA (reference sequence). CDR3 residues: CSARLDREVAEAFF. In nucleotides, the CDR3 is TGCAGTGCTAGACTGGACAGGGAGGTGGCTGAAGCTTTCTTT.

The table lists this clonotype with many counts. This CDR3 reads CSVKGESGANVLTF. The CDR3 region has the DNA TGCAGCGTGAAGGGGGAATCTGGGGCCAACGTCCTGACTTTC. V is TRBV29-1 and J is TRBJ2-6; D is possibly TRBD1 (6 bases). Per the germline V gene, CDR1 is SQVTM and CDR2 is ANQGSEA. V was pared by 6 bases and J by 1 base, with 10 bases between. The CDR3 is 14 residues long.

The chain employs TRBV5-1 and TRBJ2-7, with 7 bases lining up with TRBD1. The CDR3 totals 14 residues. Germline V gives CDR1 SGHRS, CDR2 YFSETQ. Trimming removed 2 bases from V and 7 bases from J; junction bases left unmatched: 9. CDR3 coding DNA: TGCGCCAGCAGCTTTTACACAGGGGTGGTGGAGCAGTACTTC. Translating gives CASSFYTGVVEQYF.

This clonotype was seen a few times. The chain combines TRBV7-9 with TRBJ2-1; 9 positions agree with TRBD2. With 5 bases clipped from V and 5 bases from J, the junction kept 10 bases outside the gene matches. The CDR3 length is 16 residues. Germline CDR1 SEHNR, CDR2 FQNEAQ (reference sequence). The CDR3 coding sequence is TGTGCCAGCAGCCCGACTCTTTTAGCGGGGGACAATGAGCAGTTCTTC. It specifies CASSPTLLAGDNEQFF.

This chain links TRBV15 with TRBJ2-3, with 10 bases that match TRBD2. Germline V lookup: CDR1 LNHNV, CDR2 YYDKDF (reference sequence). The CDR3 consists of 16 residues. The ends lost 0 bases at V and 5 bases at J; junction bases unmatched: 5. The CDR3 spells CATSRDLAGVLDTQYF. CDR3 coding DNA: TGTGCCACCAGCAGAGATCTAGCGGGAGTTTTAGATACGCAGTATTTT.

This clonotype was picked up a small number of times. The rearrangement uses TRBV7-9 and TRBJ2-1; 7 bases line up with TRBD1. The CDR3 is made up of 15 amino acids. V shed 4 bases and J 7 bases; nucleotides not matched to a gene: 10. CDR1 is SEHNR and CDR2 is FQNEAQ in the germline V gene (reference sequence). This chain's CDR3 is CASSSPGQIKNEQFF. The CDR3 nucleotides are TGTGCCAGCAGCTCACCGGGACAGATAAAAAATGAGCAGTTCTTC.